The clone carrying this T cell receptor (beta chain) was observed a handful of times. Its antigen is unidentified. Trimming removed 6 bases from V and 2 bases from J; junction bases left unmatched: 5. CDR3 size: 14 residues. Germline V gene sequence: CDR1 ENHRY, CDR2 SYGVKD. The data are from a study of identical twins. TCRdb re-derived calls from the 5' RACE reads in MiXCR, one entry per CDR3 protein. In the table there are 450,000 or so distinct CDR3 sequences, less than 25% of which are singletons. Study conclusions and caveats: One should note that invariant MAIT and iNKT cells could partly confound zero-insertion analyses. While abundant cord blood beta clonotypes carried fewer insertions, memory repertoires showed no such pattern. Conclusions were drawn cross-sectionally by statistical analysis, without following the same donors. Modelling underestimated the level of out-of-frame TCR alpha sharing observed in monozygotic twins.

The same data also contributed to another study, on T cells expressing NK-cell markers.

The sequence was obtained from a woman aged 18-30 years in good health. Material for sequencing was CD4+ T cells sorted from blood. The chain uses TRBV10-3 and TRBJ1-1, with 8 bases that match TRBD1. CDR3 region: CAIRGQGANTEAFF. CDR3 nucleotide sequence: TGTGCCATCAGGGGCCAGGGGGCAAACACTGAAGCTTTCTTT.